This is a list of T cell receptor beta chains from one sample in a study of response to subunit inactivated influenza vaccine. TCRdb reprocessed the RT-PCR reads with MiXCR, giving one entry per CDR3 protein. Of 750,000 to 850,000 distinct CDR3 sequences listed, around 18% are singletons. The material sequenced was PBMCs from blood, taken about 5 days after vaccination. These receptors all stem from a man between 50 and 59 years old who received an inactivated influenza vaccine. Both conserved end residues are part of each CDR3. The D gene is left open where the match is weak. Rows give clone size only sometimes, using once, few, many, or a class for an expanded clone.

D	V	size	J	DNA	CDR3
.	TRBV6-2/TRBV6-3	few	TRBJ1-4	TGTGCCAGCACCCACGGGACGAAAAAACTGTTTTTT	CASTHGTKKLFF
.	TRBV20-1	.	TRBJ2-7	TGCAGTGCCGACAGGGAGGTAGACGAGCAGTACTTC	CSADREVDEQYF
.	TRBV20-1	.	TRBJ1-1	TGCAGTGCTAGACAGGAGGGCATGAACACTGAAGCTTTCTTT	CSARQEGMNTEAFF
.	TRBV12-3/TRBV12-4	many	TRBJ1-4	TGTGCCAGCAGTGCCCCTGGGTCTAATGAAAAACTGTTTTTT	CASSAPGSNEKLFF
.	TRBV7-9	.	TRBJ2-5	TGTGCCAGCAGCCCTCGGAACCAAGAGACCCAGTACTTC	CASSPRNQETQYF
.	TRBV7-2	many	TRBJ2-1	TGTGCCAGCAGCTTACAGGTCCACAATGAGCAGTTCTTC	CASSLQVHNEQFF
.	TRBV29-1	few	TRBJ2-7	TGCAGCGTTAAAAGGAGGGCCGAGCAGTACTTC	CSVKRRAEQYF
.	TRBV10-3	.	TRBJ1-5	TGTGCCATCAGTAGGGGTCAGAATCCCAATCAGCCCCAGCATTTT	CAISRGQNPNQPQHF
.	TRBV20-1	.	TRBJ2-7	TGCAGTGCTAGGCACGAGCAGTACTTC	CSARHEQYF
.	TRBV15	.	TRBJ2-5	TGTGCCACCAGCAGCCGGGGGGCAAGGGAGACCCAGTACTTC	CATSSRGARETQYF
TRBD1	TRBV7-2	.	TRBJ2-7	TGTGCCAGCAGCTTACGGGACAGGGTTACCTACGAGCAGTACTTC	CASSLRDRVTYEQYF
.	TRBV10-2	few	TRBJ2-1	TGCGCCAGCAATTGGGGAGGCGATGAGCAGTTCTTC	CASNWGGDEQFF
TRBD1	TRBV12-3/TRBV12-4	.	TRBJ1-5	TGTGCCAGCAGGCGACAGGGTAGTCAGCCCCAGCATTTT	CASRRQGSQPQHF
TRBD1	TRBV18	.	TRBJ2-6	TGTGCCAGCTCATCACGACAGGGAACACCTGGGGCCAACGTCCTGACTTTC	CASSSRQGTPGANVLTF
TRBD2	TRBV18	.	TRBJ2-1	TGTGCCAGCTCACCAACCGGGACTAGCAGTAACAATGAGCAGTTCTTC	CASSPTGTSSNNEQFF
.	TRBV7-2	.	TRBJ1-5	TGTGCCAGCAGTTCCGGACCCTACGAAGGCAATCAGCCCCAGCATTTT	CASSSGPYEGNQPQHF
.	TRBV29-1	many	TRBJ2-1	TGCAGCACCCCTGTTCGAGGTTACAATGAGCAGTTCTTC	CSTPVRGYNEQFF
.	TRBV10-3	few	TRBJ2-7	TGTGCCATCAGTGAGTCTACAGGTGGGTTCTACGAGCAGTACTTC	CAISESTGGFYEQYF
TRBD2	TRBV20-1	.	TRBJ2-3	TGCAGTGCTGTTGGGACTAGCGGGAGCACAGATACGCAGTATTTT	CSAVGTSGSTDTQYF
.	TRBV7-9	.	TRBJ2-7	TGTGCCAGCAGCTTAGCGCCGGGCGCGCATGATATCAACGAGCAGTACTTC	CASSLAPGAHDINEQYF
.	TRBV29-1	.	TRBJ2-1	TGCAGCGTTGGGACTTCCCTCTTTGAGCAGTTCTTC	CSVGTSLFEQFF
TRBD2	TRBV28	.	TRBJ2-2	TGTGCCAGCAGTTCCAAATGGACTAGCGGGAGGGCCCCAACAACGAACACCGGGGAGCTGTTTTTT	CASSSKWTSGRAPTTNTGELFF
.	TRBV25-1	.	TRBJ2-2	TGTGCCAGCAATATCCAAAGCGGCGGGGAGCTGTTTTTT	CASNIQSGGELFF
.	TRBV12-3/TRBV12-4	many	TRBJ1-2	TGTGCCAGCAGGCCCGGACAGAAGAGTAACTATGGCTACACCTTC	CASRPGQKSNYGYTF
.	TRBV20-1	many	TRBJ2-5	TGCAGTGCTACCAGGGAACGGGAGACCCAGTACTTC	CSATRERETQYF
.	TRBV2	few	TRBJ2-2	TGTGCCAGCAGTGCTAGCGCCAACACCGGGGAGCTGTTTTTT	CASSASANTGELFF
.	TRBV7-9	.	TRBJ2-1	TGTGCCAGCAGCTTGGGAACCGGGTCAGGGGTCAATGAGCAGTTCTTC	CASSLGTGSGVNEQFF
.	TRBV6-2/TRBV6-3	.	TRBJ1-3	TGTGCCAGCAGAAATCGATGGACAGCCTCTGGAAACACCATATATTTT	CASRNRWTASGNTIYF
.	TRBV6-1	.	TRBJ2-5	TGTGCCAGCAACGGGATTAGAGGAGCCCGGGAGACCCAGTACTTC	CASNGIRGARETQYF
.	TRBV5-4	many	TRBJ1-2	TGTGCCAGCAGCCAGGACAGCTATGGCTACACCTTC	CASSQDSYGYTF
TRBD2	TRBV4-3	few	TRBJ2-1	TGCGCCAGCAGCCAAGATATACTAGCGCTTGAGCAGTTCTTC	CASSQDILALEQFF
.	TRBV10-2	once	TRBJ1-6	TGCGCCAGCAGTACGTGGATAGGGTGGAATAATTCACCCCTCCACTTT	CASSTWIGWNNSPLHF
.	TRBV4-2	few	TRBJ1-2	TGTGCCAGCAGCCAAGTTGGGGGGACGGTATGGGATGGCTACACCTTC	CASSQVGGTVWDGYTF
TRBD2	TRBV5-1	.	TRBJ2-3	TGCGCCAGCAGCCCGCGGACTAGCGGGGCCCCTGATACGCAGTATTTT	CASSPRTSGAPDTQYF
TRBD1	TRBV7-8	.	TRBJ1-2	TGTGCCAGCAGCCCGCAGGTCCGGGACAGGGGCCTTAGTTCGTACGGCTACACCTTC	CASSPQVRDRGLSSYGYTF